This T cell receptor (beta chain) derives from a study of blood T cell repertoires in COVID-19 (dated by TCRdb to about 2020). In the study overall: Samples covering the acute and convalescent phases of COVID-19 were provided by collaborators in the United States, Italy and Spain. Where HLA class I and class II types were available, the types were taken from metadata supplied by the sample provider, not from assay-based typing. The repertoires were made available in a free public database intended to serve as a resource for research on the immune response to SARS-CoV-2. Sample metadata almost always included a de-identified subject ID, COVID-19 status, age in years and sex. Subjects who had been exposed to COVID-19, were actively infected with it, or had recovered from it provided the deeply sampled blood TCRbeta repertoires that made up the dataset. The material from the prospective study consisted of cDNA or gDNA derived from T cells, B-cell-depleted T cells, or PBMCs. The samples were drawn from two sources: the first 160 participants of the ongoing ImmuneRACE study, and 1,254 subjects contributed by 6 global collaborators. Broader findings and caveats from the paper: The quantity of clinical and demographic metadata differed by source and by participant and was supplied without curation.

Participants in the prospective study were enrolled through a virtual design, were aged about 18 to 100 years, and lived in roughly 26 United States geographic areas. In the prospective study, cohorts were assigned on the basis of participant-reported clinical history obtained from a screening survey and a study questionnaire. Recovered participants in ImmuneRACE Cohort 3 were defined as having two consecutive negative NP/OP PCR tests, clearance from a healthcare professional, or resolution of symptoms. In the prospective study, mobile phlebotomists collected whole blood, serum and a nasopharyngeal or oropharyngeal swab from each participant. Participants in the prospective study had the option to provide additional blood draws and questionnaires over an approximately 2-month period. Prospective study blood samples were shipped either frozen or at room temperature before DNA extraction. The trim is 5 bases for V and 5 bases for J, with a gap of 13 bases between the germline ends. Reading from cysteine to phenylalanine, the CDR3 counts 14 amino acids. The read is trimmed to its CDR3 DNA, 42 bases read in frame from base 1. From the germline V gene (reference sequence), CDR1 is LNHDA and CDR2 is SQIVND.

Concerning this clone itself: It has no known antigen specificity. Per-nucleotide qualities are absent, and no much larger clonotype sits a single base away.

TCRbeta CDR3 regions were amplified from genomic DNA by means of the immunoSEQ Assay, a bias-controlled multiplex PCR. Regarding the original processing steps: The number of nucleated cells in each sample was estimated by amplification of reference gene primers within the assay. To quantify the absolute abundance of each unique TCRbeta CDR3 rearrangement, sequence reads were collapsed and filtered. Productive Simpson clonality was computed per sample as the square root of Simpson's diversity index over productive rearrangements. TCRdb re-hosts the immuneACCESS table, in-frame sequences only. Its copies lack some clones; in the studies checked, an unresolved V gene accounts for under half of them, and the cause for the rest is not known. The V and J calls and clone size were taken over from that table, and D and trimming were inferred from the DNA. In this sample the table shows some 460,000 clones, about nine tenths of which occur a single time. 0.7% of the sample comes from the top ten.

The sequence was collected from a young woman who had recovered from COVID-19. The chain was built from TRBV19 and TRBJ2-1, with a tentative D gene TRBD2 over 6 matching bases. Sequencing was done on a sample of PBMCs or T cells enriched from blood (not recorded which). Here is the DNA: TGTGCCAGTAGTGCCTCGCGGGGACACAATGAGCAGTTCTTC. Translated, it reads CASSASRGHNEQFF.